This TCR beta chain is from a study of CD8 T cells in ankylosing spondylitis. Study conclusions and caveats: Prior literature has documented some motif variants in synovial fluid and blood from reactive arthritis. Researchers reportedly found disease-linked clones significantly enriched in matched ankylosing spondylitis synovial fluid. Ankylosing spondylitis blood appeared to be characterized by a TCR beta motif of roughly eight highly homologous variants.

CDR1 and CDR2 from the germline V gene are SEHNR and FQNEAQ (reference sequence). The CDR3 sequence is 14 residues long. With V trimmed by 6 bases and J by 8 bases, 3 bases remained unmatched. In the case of this clonotype: Its antigen is not identified.

Quantitative molecular-barcoded 5'-RACE generated the TCR beta libraries. TCRdb redid the calling of the 5' RACE reads with MiXCR, one entry per CDR3 protein. The sample lists roughly 220,000 distinct CDR3 sequences; about 10% were seen once. The chain combines TRBV7-9 with TRBJ1-6, with 11 positions matching TRBD1. The clonotype was recovered from a male donor with ankylosing spondylitis or in good health (not recorded which). The source material was blood, either unsorted or a sorted T cell fraction (not recorded which). The CDR3 DNA is TGTGCCAGCAGTCAGGACAGGGGGCATTCACCCCTCCACTTT. Its translation is CASSQDRGHSPLHF.